The rows below give T cell receptor beta chains drawn from one sample of a study of graft-versus-host responses after intestinal transplantation. These TCRs are of unknown antigen specificity. Only in-frame clones appear in the TCRdb table, and some are missing; sequencing was by immunoSEQ multiplex PCR. The top ten hold roughly 0.2% of the sample, which has around 100,000 clones, 75% to 95% seen once. Sequenced here: unstimulated CD4+ T cells sorted from spleen or lymph node cells, sampled before transplant. The receptors originated from a human donor who was the organ donor for an intestinal transplant. Both conserved end residues are part of each CDR3. The order of the fields is J gene, D gene, clone size, V gene, CDR3 protein, CDR3 DNA. D genes are given only for firm matches. Clone size is not always given. Where it is, it says once, few, many or a class for expanded clones.

TRBJ1-2,.,.,TRBV6-1,CASRNRQALNYGYTF,TGTGCCAGCAGGAACCGACAGGCGCTCAACTATGGCTACACCTTC
TRBJ1-2,TRBD1,.,TRBV29-1,CSVEAGGVYGYTF,TGCAGCGTTGAGGCAGGGGGCGTCTATGGCTACACCTTC
TRBJ1-2,.,once,TRBV12-5,CASGLVRLRPSSTF,TGTGCTAGTGGTTTGGTAAGGCTTCGGCCTAGCTCTACCTTC
TRBJ2-7,.,.,TRBV29-1,CSGSGLMGEQYF,TGCAGCGGATCAGGGCTCATGGGCGAGCAGTACTTC
TRBJ2-4,TRBD2,once,TRBV19,CASRPRLAGGIGEAKNIQYF,TGTGCCAGTAGACCAAGACTAGCGGGGGGTATAGGAGAGGCCAAAAACATTCAGTACTTC
TRBJ1-4,TRBD1,few,TRBV28,CASSFPKMTGFLRSNEKLFF,TGTGCCAGCAGTTTCCCTAAGATGACAGGGTTTTTGCGGTCTAATGAAAAACTGTTTTTT
TRBJ2-7,.,.,TRBV19,CASSYDRQTYEQYF,TGTGCCAGTAGTTACGACCGACAGACCTACGAGCAGTACTTC
TRBJ1-5,.,.,TRBV6-1,CASKLAPGWNQPQHF,TGTGCCAGCAAGCTAGCCCCGGGGTGGAATCAGCCCCAGCATTTT
TRBJ2-7,.,once,TRBV13,CASSLRGRIEYEQYF,TGTGCCAGCAGCTTACGAGGGAGGATCGAATACGAGCAGTACTTC
TRBJ1-6,TRBD1,.,TRBV27,CASSRTTGLYNSPLHF,TGTGCCAGCAGTAGAACGACAGGGCTGTATAATTCACCCCTCCACTTT
TRBJ2-7,TRBD1,.,TRBV27,CASSSTGARKSEQYF,TGTGCCAGCAGTTCCACAGGGGCAAGGAAGAGCGAGCAGTACTTC